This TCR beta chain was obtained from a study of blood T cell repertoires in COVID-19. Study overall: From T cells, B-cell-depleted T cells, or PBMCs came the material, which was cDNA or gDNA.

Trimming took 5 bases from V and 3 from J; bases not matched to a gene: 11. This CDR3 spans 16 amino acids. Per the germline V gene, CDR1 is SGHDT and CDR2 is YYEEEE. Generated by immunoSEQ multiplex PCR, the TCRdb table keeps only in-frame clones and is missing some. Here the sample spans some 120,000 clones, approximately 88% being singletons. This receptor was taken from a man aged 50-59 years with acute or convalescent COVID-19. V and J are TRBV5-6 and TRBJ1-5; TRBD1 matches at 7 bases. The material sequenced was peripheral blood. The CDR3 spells CASSPWTGVFNQPQHF. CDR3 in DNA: TGTGCCAGCAGTCCATGGACAGGAGTCTTCAATCAGCCCCAGCATTTT.